A selection of T cell receptor beta chains follows, all from one sample in a study of shared clonotypes between healthy human individuals. Assay used: immunoSEQ multiplex PCR; TCRdb lists only in-frame clones, some missing. The sample holds over 2 million clones, 85% to 95% seen once. Sequencing was performed on naive CD4+ T cells sorted from blood. The receptors shown here come from a man aged 18 to 30 in good health. Each CDR3 is given with its conserved first and last residue. A D gene is named only where the DNA matches it firmly. Size is stated for part of the rows, as once, few or many counts, or as a class when the clone is expanded.

clone_size: few; d_call: TRBD2; j_call: TRBJ2-1; v_call: TRBV7-9; cdr3_aa: CASSRTTSGGFNNEQFF; cdr3_nt: TGTGCCAGCAGCCGAACTACTAGCGGGGGTTTTAACAATGAGCAGTTCTTC
clone_size: -; d_call: -; j_call: TRBJ1-1; v_call: TRBV4-1; cdr3_aa: CASSQHTPRRTEAFF; cdr3_nt: TGCGCCAGCAGCCAACACACCCCAAGGAGAACTGAAGCTTTCTTT
clone_size: -; d_call: -; j_call: TRBJ2-3; v_call: TRBV7-2; cdr3_aa: CASSLAPGTSTDTQYF; cdr3_nt: TGTGCCAGCAGCTTAGCGCCCGGGACTAGCACAGATACGCAGTATTTT
clone_size: -; d_call: -; j_call: TRBJ2-2; v_call: TRBV2; cdr3_aa: CASTDQGAVTGELFF; cdr3_nt: TGTGCCAGCACCGACCAAGGCGCGGTCACCGGGGAGCTGTTTTTT
clone_size: -; d_call: TRBD1; j_call: TRBJ2-5; v_call: TRBV18; cdr3_aa: CASSRRQGYQETQYF; cdr3_nt: TGTGCCAGCTCACGGAGACAGGGGTACCAAGAGACCCAGTACTTC
clone_size: -; d_call: TRBD2; j_call: TRBJ2-5; v_call: TRBV15; cdr3_aa: CATSRVAGTPQETQYF; cdr3_nt: TGTGCCACCAGCAGGGTAGCGGGTACGCCTCAAGAGACCCAGTACTTC
clone_size: -; d_call: -; j_call: TRBJ2-7; v_call: TRBV10-1; cdr3_aa: CAAGTGTYEQYF; cdr3_nt: TGCGCCGCGGGGACGGGTACCTACGAGCAGTACTTC
clone_size: -; d_call: -; j_call: TRBJ2-7; v_call: TRBV6-5; cdr3_aa: CASSRLGPSYEQYF; cdr3_nt: TGTGCCAGCAGCCGGCTGGGGCCCTCCTACGAGCAGTACTTC
clone_size: -; d_call: -; j_call: TRBJ2-7; v_call: TRBV5-4; cdr3_aa: CASSTRDNYEQYF; cdr3_nt: TGTGCCAGCAGCACCCGGGACAACTACGAGCAGTACTTC
clone_size: -; d_call: -; j_call: TRBJ2-2; v_call: TRBV2; cdr3_aa: CASKGDTNTGELFF; cdr3_nt: TGTGCCAGCAAGGGGGACACCAACACCGGGGAGCTGTTTTTT
clone_size: -; d_call: -; j_call: TRBJ2-3; v_call: TRBV7-9; cdr3_aa: CASSPSGGDTQYF; cdr3_nt: TGTGCCAGCAGCCCATCAGGGGGGGATACGCAGTATTTT
clone_size: -; d_call: -; j_call: TRBJ2-1; v_call: TRBV6-6; cdr3_aa: CASSYSGGERGNEQFF; cdr3_nt: TGTGCCAGCAGTTACTCGGGGGGTGAGAGGGGCAATGAGCAGTTCTTC
clone_size: -; d_call: -; j_call: TRBJ1-6; v_call: TRBV7-9; cdr3_aa: CASSLGPPNSPLHF; cdr3_nt: TGTGCCAGCAGCTTAGGTCCCCCGAATTCACCCCTCCACTTT
clone_size: -; d_call: -; j_call: TRBJ1-1; v_call: TRBV7-8; cdr3_aa: CASEHGAMNTEAFF; cdr3_nt: TGTGCCAGCGAACACGGCGCCATGAACACTGAAGCTTTCTTT
clone_size: -; d_call: -; j_call: TRBJ1-6; v_call: TRBV7-8; cdr3_aa: CASSLITRSPLHF; cdr3_nt: TGTGCCAGCAGCTTAATAACCAGGTCACCCCTCCACTTT
clone_size: -; d_call: TRBD2; j_call: TRBJ2-2; v_call: TRBV7-2; cdr3_aa: CASSPGTSGVGELFF; cdr3_nt: TGTGCCAGCAGCCCGGGGACTAGCGGGGTCGGGGAGCTGTTTTTT
clone_size: -; d_call: -; j_call: TRBJ1-1; v_call: TRBV6-6; cdr3_aa: CASTKGVMNTEAFF; cdr3_nt: TGTGCCAGCACCAAGGGCGTAATGAACACTGAAGCTTTCTTT
clone_size: -; d_call: TRBD1; j_call: TRBJ2-3; v_call: TRBV6-5; cdr3_aa: CASSPDRITTDTQYF; cdr3_nt: TGTGCCAGCAGTCCGGACAGGATTACCACAGATACGCAGTATTTT
clone_size: -; d_call: TRBD2; j_call: TRBJ2-2; v_call: TRBV9; cdr3_aa: CASSPSASGNTGELFF; cdr3_nt: TGTGCCAGCAGCCCTTCGGCTAGCGGGAACACCGGGGAGCTGTTTTTT
clone_size: -; d_call: -; j_call: TRBJ1-2; v_call: TRBV7-2; cdr3_aa: CASSQFGGHAGYTF; cdr3_nt: TGTGCCAGCAGCCAGTTTGGCGGACACGCCGGCTACACCTTC
clone_size: -; d_call: -; j_call: TRBJ2-1; v_call: TRBV6-5; cdr3_aa: CASRLLAGYGEQFF; cdr3_nt: TGTGCCAGCAGATTACTAGCCGGATACGGTGAGCAGTTCTTC
clone_size: -; d_call: TRBD1; j_call: TRBJ1-5; v_call: TRBV19; cdr3_aa: CASSIDQGGNQPQHF; cdr3_nt: TGTGCCAGTAGTATTGATCAGGGGGGCAATCAGCCCCAGCATTTT